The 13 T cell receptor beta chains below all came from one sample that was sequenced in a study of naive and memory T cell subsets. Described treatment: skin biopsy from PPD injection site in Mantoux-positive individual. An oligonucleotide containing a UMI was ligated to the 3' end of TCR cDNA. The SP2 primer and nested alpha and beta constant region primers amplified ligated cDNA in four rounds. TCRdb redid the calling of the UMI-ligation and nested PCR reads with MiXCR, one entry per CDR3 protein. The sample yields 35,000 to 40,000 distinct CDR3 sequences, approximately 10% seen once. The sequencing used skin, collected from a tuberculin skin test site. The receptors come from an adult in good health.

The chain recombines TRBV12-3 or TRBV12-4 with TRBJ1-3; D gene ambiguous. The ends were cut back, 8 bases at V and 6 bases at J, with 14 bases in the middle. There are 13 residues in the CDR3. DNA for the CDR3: TGTGCCAGCGCCTTCTCAAGGGAAAACACCATATATTTT. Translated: CASAFSRENTIYF.

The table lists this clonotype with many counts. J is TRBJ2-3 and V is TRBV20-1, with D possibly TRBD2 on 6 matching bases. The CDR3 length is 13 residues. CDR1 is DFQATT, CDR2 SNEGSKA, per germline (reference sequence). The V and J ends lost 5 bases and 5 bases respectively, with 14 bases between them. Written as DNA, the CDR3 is TGCAGTGCTTTCCGTGGGGAGGTAGATACGCAGTATTTT. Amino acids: CSAFRGEVDTQYF.

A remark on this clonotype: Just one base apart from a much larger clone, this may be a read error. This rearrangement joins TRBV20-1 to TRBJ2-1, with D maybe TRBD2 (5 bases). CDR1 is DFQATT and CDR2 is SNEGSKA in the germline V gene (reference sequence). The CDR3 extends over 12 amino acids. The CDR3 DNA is TGCAGTGCTACCCGGACTGACAAAGAGCAGTTCTTC. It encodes CSATRTDKEQFF.

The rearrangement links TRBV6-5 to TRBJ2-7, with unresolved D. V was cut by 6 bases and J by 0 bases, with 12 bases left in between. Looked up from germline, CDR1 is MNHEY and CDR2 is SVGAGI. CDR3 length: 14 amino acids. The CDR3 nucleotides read TGTGCCAGCAGCCCGTCCCTGAGCTCCTACGAGCAGTACTTC. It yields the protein CASSPSLSSYEQYF.

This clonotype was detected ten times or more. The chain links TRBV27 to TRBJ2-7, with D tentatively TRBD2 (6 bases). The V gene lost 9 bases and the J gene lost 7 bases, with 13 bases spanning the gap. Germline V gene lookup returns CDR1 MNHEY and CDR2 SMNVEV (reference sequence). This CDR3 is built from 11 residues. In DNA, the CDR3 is TGTGCCAGTGGGACTCTGGGGGAGCAGTACTTC. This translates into CASGTLGEQYF.

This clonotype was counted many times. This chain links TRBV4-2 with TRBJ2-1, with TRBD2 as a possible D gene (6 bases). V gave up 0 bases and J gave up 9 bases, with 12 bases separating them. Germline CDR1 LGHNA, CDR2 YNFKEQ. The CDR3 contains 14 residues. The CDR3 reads CASSQDGGAVEQFF. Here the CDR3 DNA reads TGTGCCAGCAGCCAAGATGGCGGGGCGGTTGAGCAGTTCTTC.

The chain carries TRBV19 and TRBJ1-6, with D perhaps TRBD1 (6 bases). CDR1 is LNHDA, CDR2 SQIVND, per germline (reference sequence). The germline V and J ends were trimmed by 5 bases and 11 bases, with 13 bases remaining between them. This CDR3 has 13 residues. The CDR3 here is CASSLGGLAPLHF. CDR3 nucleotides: TGTGCCAGTAGTTTAGGGGGTCTGGCACCCCTCCACTTT.

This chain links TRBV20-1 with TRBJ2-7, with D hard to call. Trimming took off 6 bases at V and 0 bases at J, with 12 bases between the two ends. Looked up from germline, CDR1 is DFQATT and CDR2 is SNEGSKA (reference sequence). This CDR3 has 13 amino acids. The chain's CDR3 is CSAPTASSYEQYF. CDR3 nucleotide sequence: TGCAGTGCCCCGACCGCTAGCTCCTACGAGCAGTACTTC.

CDR3 loop: CASSAYSTYQETQYF. The DNA of the CDR3 is TGTGCCAGCAGTGCGTACTCTACGTACCAAGAGACCCAGTACTTC. This sequence joins TRBV2 and TRBJ2-5; D call uncertain. The CDR3 loop spans 15 amino acids. V lost 4 bases and J lost 0, with 12 bases in between. CDR1 SNHLY and CDR2 FYNNEI come from the germline V gene.

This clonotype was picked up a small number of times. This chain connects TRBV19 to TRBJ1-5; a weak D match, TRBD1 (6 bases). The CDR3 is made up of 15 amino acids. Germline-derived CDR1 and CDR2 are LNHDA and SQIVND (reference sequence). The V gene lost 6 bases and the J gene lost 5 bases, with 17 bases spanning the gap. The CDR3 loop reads CASSAGQDYYQPQHF. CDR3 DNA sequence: TGTGCCAGTAGCGCGGGACAAGATTATTATCAGCCCCAGCATTTT.

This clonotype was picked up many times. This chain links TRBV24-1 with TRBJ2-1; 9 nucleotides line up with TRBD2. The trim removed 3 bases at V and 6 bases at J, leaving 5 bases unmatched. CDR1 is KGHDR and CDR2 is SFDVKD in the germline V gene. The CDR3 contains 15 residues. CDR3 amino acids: CATSDAGGPRNEQFF. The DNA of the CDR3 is TGTGCCACCAGTGATGCGGGGGGGCCGCGCAATGAGCAGTTCTTC.

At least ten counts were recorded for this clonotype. CDR3 sequence (DNA): TGCAGCGTTGTGGCCGGGTACGAGCAGTACTTC. This sequence encodes CSVVAGYEQYF. This chain connects TRBV29-1 to TRBJ2-7; D ambiguous. Germline V gene data show CDR1 as SQVTM and CDR2 as ANQGSEA. V was clipped by 4 bases and J by 4 bases, with 8 bases between them. CDR3 size: 11 residues.

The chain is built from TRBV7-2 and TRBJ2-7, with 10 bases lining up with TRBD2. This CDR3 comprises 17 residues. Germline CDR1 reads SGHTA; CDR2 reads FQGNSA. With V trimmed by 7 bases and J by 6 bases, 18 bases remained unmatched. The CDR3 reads CASTQHHFLAGAGEQYF. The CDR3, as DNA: TGTGCCAGCACCCAACACCACTTCCTAGCGGGAGCGGGCGAGCAGTACTTC.